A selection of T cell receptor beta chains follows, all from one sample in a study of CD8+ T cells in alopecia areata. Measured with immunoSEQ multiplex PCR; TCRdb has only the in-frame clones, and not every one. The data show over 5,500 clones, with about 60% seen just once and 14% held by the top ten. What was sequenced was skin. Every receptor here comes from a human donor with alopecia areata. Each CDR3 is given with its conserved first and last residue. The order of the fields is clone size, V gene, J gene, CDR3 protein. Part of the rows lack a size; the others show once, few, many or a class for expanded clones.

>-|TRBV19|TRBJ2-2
CASSIEDLFLGELFF
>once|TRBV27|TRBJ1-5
CASLLTVRAEQPQHF
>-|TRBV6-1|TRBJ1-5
CASSAQDLEPQHF
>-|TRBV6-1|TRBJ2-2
CASSERELFF
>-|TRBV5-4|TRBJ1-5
CASSLAGNNQPQHF
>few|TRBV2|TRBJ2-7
CASVRDMYYEQYF
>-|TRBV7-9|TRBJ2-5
CASSLMGPVAETQYF
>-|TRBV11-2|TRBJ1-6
CASSPPGASYNSPLHF
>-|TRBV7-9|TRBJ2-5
CASSKEETQYF
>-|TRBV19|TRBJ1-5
CASSPQGTQPQHF
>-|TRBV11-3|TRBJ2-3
CASTLEDTQYF
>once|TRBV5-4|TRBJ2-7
CASSPGVPYEQYF
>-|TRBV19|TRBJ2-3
CASSDSSGRMTDTQYF
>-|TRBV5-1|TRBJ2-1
CASSLAPGGGHNEQFF
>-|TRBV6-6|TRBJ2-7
CASSRTSGSYEQYF
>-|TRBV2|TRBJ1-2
CASSDGRVAYGYTF
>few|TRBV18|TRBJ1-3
CASLNPRSGNTIYF
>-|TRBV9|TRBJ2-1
CASSLHPGTSGSNEQFF
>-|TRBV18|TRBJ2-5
CASSPPGQPETQYF
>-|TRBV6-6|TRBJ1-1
CASSPQRRNTEAFF
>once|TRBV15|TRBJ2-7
CATSRELAGDPYEQYF
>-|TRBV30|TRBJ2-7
CACWTAANEQYF
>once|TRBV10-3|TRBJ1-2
CAISDGQFYGYTF
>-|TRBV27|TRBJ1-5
CASRSNRLIHSNQPQHF
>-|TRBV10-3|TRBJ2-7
CAISESFLARSSYEQYF
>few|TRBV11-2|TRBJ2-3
CASRPGGPVDTQYF
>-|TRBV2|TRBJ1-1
CASGKRGAGNTEAFF
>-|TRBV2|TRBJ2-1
CASSEAILAGGRYEQFF
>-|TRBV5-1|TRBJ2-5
CASSPAGLVPRETQYF
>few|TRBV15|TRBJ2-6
CATSTSSSGANVLTF
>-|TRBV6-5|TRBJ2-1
CASSYLGGLAYNEQFF
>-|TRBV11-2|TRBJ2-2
CASSLGPFSRELFF
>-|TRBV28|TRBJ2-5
CASSLAKTQYF
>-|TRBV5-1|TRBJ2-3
CASSPGGQITDTQYF
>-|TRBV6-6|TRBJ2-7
CASSRDRYEQYF
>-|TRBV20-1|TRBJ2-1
CSARGPNEQFF
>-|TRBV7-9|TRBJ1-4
CASRSSTGSREKLFF
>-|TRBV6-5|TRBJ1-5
CASSYSGWNQPQHF
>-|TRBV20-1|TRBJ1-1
CRPVNTEAFF